This T cell receptor (beta chain) was retrieved from a study of T-cell memory formation after mild COVID-19. General study findings and limits: There were some responding clones in pre-infection memory, which suggested that cross-reactive memory had joined.

This clonotype was detected a few times. Its cognate antigen is unknown. TCRdb called the 5' RACE reads again in MiXCR, with one record for every CDR3 protein. This sample has 560,000 or so distinct CDR3 sequences, with around a sixth found just once. The CDR3 is 14 amino acids. Germline assignment: CDR1 SQVTM and CDR2 ANQGSEA. J gave up 4 bases and V 2 bases, and 8 bases lay outside the gene matches. The V call is TRBV29-1, the J call TRBJ2-7; 7 nucleotides align to TRBD1. The receptor's source is an adult woman who had mild COVID-19 (a few samples of this study predate the infection). Cell type and time point are not known. The sequencing input was PBMCs or a T cell subset sorted from them (not recorded which). CDR3: CSVESLGQRYEQYF. The CDR3 DNA sequence: TGCAGCGTTGAATCCCTGGGACAGCGTTACGAGCAGTACTTC.